Listed here are 9 T cell receptor beta chains from one sample, sequenced in a study of T cells in Graves' hyperthyroidism and ophthalmopathy. TCR beta CDR3 sequences were amplified from RNA transcripts. Initially, a first-round RT-PCR of the TCR CDR3 employed the HTBI primer set. Using its own MiXCR run on the multiplex PCR reads, TCRdb lists one record per CDR3 protein. The sample consists of around 620,000 distinct CDR3 sequences, about 43% of them appearing once. The specimen sequenced was peripheral blood or thyroid tissue (not recorded which). These receptors came from an adult woman with Graves' disease, either hyperthyroidism or ophthalmopathy (not recorded which).

J is TRBJ1-6 and V is TRBV24-1, with 9 bases identical to TRBD1. In germline, CDR1 is KGHDR, CDR2 SFDVKD. Trimming at V came to 0 bases and at J to 10 bases, leaving 6 bases not matched to a gene. The CDR3 spans 16 residues. The CDR3 loop is CATSDLKDRGGSPLHF. The CDR3 DNA follows: TGTGCCACCAGTGATTTGAAGGACAGGGGAGGCTCACCCCTCCACTTT.

This chain uses TRBV15 with TRBJ2-1; 11 bases line up with TRBD2. Trimming removed 1 base from V and 3 bases from J; junction bases left unmatched: 8. The length of the CDR3 is 18 residues. CDR1 is LNHNV and CDR2 is YYDKDF in the germline V gene (reference sequence). The DNA for the CDR3 is TGTGCCACCAGCAGAGTGGGGCTAGCGGGAGGAAACTACAATGAGCAGTTCTTC. Translated, it gives CATSRVGLAGGNYNEQFF.

The rearrangement joins TRBV29-1 to TRBJ2-7, with D perhaps being TRBD1 or TRBD2 (5 bases each). From germline, CDR1 is SQVTM and CDR2 ANQGSEA. The V end lost 7 bases, the J end lost 4 bases, and 14 bases lay between the germline ends. This CDR3 comprises 12 residues. The chain's CDR3 is CSAGDHQYEQYF. CDR3 nucleotides: TGCAGCGCTGGGGACCATCAGTACGAGCAGTACTTC.

This clonotype was counted a few times. This rearrangement joins TRBV12-3 or TRBV12-4 to TRBJ1-3; 9 nucleotides agree with TRBD1. The CDR3 loop spans 16 amino acids. V gave up 6 bases and J gave up 1 base; unmatched junction bases: 7. The CDR3 nucleotides are TGTGCCAGCAGCTCCGGGACAGGGCTTTCTGGAAACACCATATATTTT. Amino acids: CASSSGTGLSGNTIYF.

This chain joins TRBV2 and TRBJ1-2; D is perhaps TRBD1 (6 bases). The CDR3 is 11 residues long. Germline V gene lookup returns CDR1 SNHLY and CDR2 FYNNEI. Trimming removed 5 bases at V and 12 bases at J, with 13 bases between. CDR3 nucleotides: TGTGCCAGCAGTCAAAGGACAGCCAACACCTTC. Its translation is CASSQRTANTF.

Concerning this clonotype itself: The final CDR3 position lacks the conserved phenylalanine or tryptophan, pointing to a likely read error. The chain joins TRBV7-9 to TRBJ2-5, with 13 bases lining up with TRBD2. This CDR3 has 17 amino acids. Per germline, CDR1 SEHNR and CDR2 FQNEAQ (reference sequence). Trimming cost V 5 bases and J 1 base; bases outside gene matches: 7. In DNA, the CDR3 is TGTGCCAGCAGCCCGGGCGGGACTAGCGGGATCCAAGAGACCCAGTACTCC. Residues: CASSPGGTSGIQETQYS.

This rearrangement joins TRBV9 to TRBJ2-3, with D tentatively TRBD1 or TRBD2 (5 bases each). In germline, CDR1 is SGDLS, CDR2 YYNGEE. Trimming stripped 5 bases from V and 4 bases from J, with 14 bases between. The CDR3 consists of 14 residues. The CDR3 DNA is TGTGCCAGCAGAATGGGGGTTTTAGCAGATACGCAGTATTTT. Translated: CASRMGVLADTQYF.

The chain has TRBV15 and TRBJ2-6; D not certain. Germline V lookup: CDR1 LNHNV, CDR2 YYDKDF (reference sequence). The V end was cut by 5 bases, the J end by 0 bases, with 11 bases between. The length of the CDR3 is 16 residues. Here the CDR3 DNA reads TGTGCCACCAGCCCACAAGCAGACTCTGGGGCCAACGTCCTGACTTTC. Translated: CATSPQADSGANVLTF.

There are a few counts of this clonotype. This chain joins TRBV7-9 and TRBJ1-2; 7 nucleotides match TRBD1. The CDR3 contains 14 residues. Per germline, CDR1 SEHNR and CDR2 FQNEAQ (reference sequence). The ends lost 2 bases at V and 4 bases at J; junction bases unmatched: 4. The DNA for the CDR3 is TGTGCCAGCAGCTTATTCGGGACAGCCTATGGCTACACCTTC. It is translated as CASSLFGTAYGYTF.